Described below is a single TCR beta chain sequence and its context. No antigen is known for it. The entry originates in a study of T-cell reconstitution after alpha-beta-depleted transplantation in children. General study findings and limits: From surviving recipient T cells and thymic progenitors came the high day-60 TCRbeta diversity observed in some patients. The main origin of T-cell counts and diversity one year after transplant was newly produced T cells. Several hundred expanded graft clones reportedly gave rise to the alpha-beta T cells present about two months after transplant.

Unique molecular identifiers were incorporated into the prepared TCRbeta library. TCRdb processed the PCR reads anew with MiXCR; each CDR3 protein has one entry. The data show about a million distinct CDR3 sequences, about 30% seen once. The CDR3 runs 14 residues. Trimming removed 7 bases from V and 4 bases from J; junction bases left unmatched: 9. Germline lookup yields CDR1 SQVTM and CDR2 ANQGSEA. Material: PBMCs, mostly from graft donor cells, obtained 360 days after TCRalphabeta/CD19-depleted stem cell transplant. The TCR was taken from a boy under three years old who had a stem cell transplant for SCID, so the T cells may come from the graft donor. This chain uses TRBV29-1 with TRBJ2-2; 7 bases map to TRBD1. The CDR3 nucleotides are TGCAGCGCCCATTTGGGACAGAGCACCGGGGAGCTGTTTTTT. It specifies CSAHLGQSTGELFF.